This T cell receptor (beta chain) comes out of a study of shared clonotypes between healthy human individuals (dated by TCRdb to the early 2020s). Looking at the study overall: A couple of women and three men aged 18 to 49 years were included in the cohort. To increase sequencing depth and limit assay-specific biases, TCR repertoire library preparation and sequencing were carried out by different laboratories using diverse techniques. Per donor, leukapheresis produced somewhere between about 0.8 and 9.5 billion PBMCs. For each donor, three plates each were used for CD4 naive and CD4 memory, two plates were used for CD8 naive, and one plate was used for CD8 memory. The study deeply sequenced blood TCR repertoires of about 5 healthy adults to estimate repertoire size and the extent of clonotype sharing between individuals.

Using the deep immunoSEQ assay, TCR CDR3 regions were amplified from genomic DNA by multiplex PCR. Genomic DNA extracted from each cell subset was distributed evenly over all wells of several immunoSEQ 96-well plates, and each plate served as one replicate. For sorted subsets, 150 to 250 ng genomic DNA, equal to tens of thousands of T cell genomes, was loaded into each replicate PCR. The purified libraries were quantified using a Qubit 3.0 fluorometer, sized with a Bioanalyzer 2100, and then quantified again using the KAPA Library Quantification kit. Every immunoSEQ 96-well plate was sequenced on a dedicated single-read 150-cycle Illumina NextSeq 550 flow cell. The authors' analysis ran thus. Because the immunoSEQ output included only junctional sequences and no quality scores, the filtering could not be the same as the filtering used for full-length reads. To assign V/J genes and CDR3, sequences were annotated against IMGT germline references using PyIR, a Python wrapper for IgBLAST v1.9. Reads were removed for weak V/J assignments (E-value above 1e-6), missing CDR3, stop codons, out-of-frame junctions, or ambiguous translated residues. V3J clonotypes were defined as sequences sharing the same inferred V gene, J gene, and CDR3 amino acid sequence. Percentage overlap between repertoires was computed as shared unique clonotypes divided by the size of the smaller repertoire. Repertoire richness was assessed with RTK rarefaction, the Chao1 estimator, and Recon v2.1 estimates of unobserved clonotypes. Generation probabilities for all TCRbeta clonotypes obtained by the gDNA method from a few donors were computed using OLGA. The table was pulled from immuneACCESS by TCRdb, which kept in-frame rearrangements only. Such tables lose some clones; where checked, under half of the loss comes from unresolved V genes, and the rest has no known cause. V and J calls and clone size are copied from that table; D and trimming were computed from the DNA. The sample table contains around 370,000 clones; only one count was recorded for approximately 97% of them. The biggest ten clones account for approximately 0.3% of the sample.

Healthy HIV-negative adults with no recently reported acute infections or vaccinations were included as donors. All donors were Caucasian adults living in Nashville, Tennessee, USA. CD8 memory samples were composed of magnetically selected CD45RO+ cells combined with CCR7-negative CD45RA+ effector memory (TemRA) cells. Blood was obtained by leukapheresis, after which PBMCs were separated by Ficoll-Histopaque density gradient centrifugation and cryopreserved in liquid nitrogen vapor phase. Analytical flow cytometry was used to check the purity and quantity of each magnetically sorted T cell population. Genomic DNA was isolated from every sorted fraction and measured by UV absorbance on a Nanodrop 2000c. About this clone: Its antigen remains unidentified. Base qualities are missing; no much larger clone stands one base away.

Summary of the overall study and its limitations: Only blood was sampled, and tissue TCR repertoires likely differ from those in blood. Higher generation probabilities were observed for clonotypes shared by all four sorted-subset donors than for non-shared clonotypes. Pairwise subsampling indicated that sequencing depth was expected to affect the degree of clonotype sharing among donors. Naive subsets generally had larger estimated clonotype richness than memory subsets. Incomplete sequencing was indicated by rarefaction of sorted-subset datasets, despite the large sequencing depth. About 5% of naive CD4, more than 3% of naive CD8, approximately 2.2% of memory CD4, and 0.4% of memory CD8 clonotypes were shared across several donors. The genetic and exposure-history diversity represented was limited by the small number of donors.

This sequence originates from a man aged 25 to 40 in good health. The specimen sequenced was memory CD8+ T cells sorted from blood. The cell subset or site label corresponds to: CD45RO+ cells pooled with CCR7-negative TemRA cells.

In nucleotide form, the sequence is TGTGCCAGCAGCTTAGGGTTAGGTACCGGGGAGCTGTTTTTT. It translates to CASSLGLGTGELFF. The rearranged chain carries TRBV7-3 and TRBJ2-2; the D gene identity is not certain. Reading from cysteine to phenylalanine, the CDR3 counts 14 amino acids. The sequence is cut down to CDR3 DNA, 42 bases in frame from base 1. V is pared back by 2 bases and J by 5 bases, with 9 bases lying between the germline termini. CDR1 and CDR2 (SGHTA, FQGTGA) derive from the germline V gene.